This TCR beta chain was documented in a study of cytomegalovirus exposure and HLA in healthy donors. As regards this clone: Its specificity is not known.

Germline CDR1 MNHNY, CDR2 SVGAGI (reference sequence). This CDR3 has 14 amino acids. V lost 1 base, J lost 4 bases, and 11 bases lay in between. Study-wide points: In an earlier analysis, productive rearrangement rates for most beta V segments clustered near 90% or 30%.

Primers: 60 Vbeta forward and 13 Jbeta reverse. Clones were sequenced by immunoSEQ multiplex PCR, and TCRdb holds only the in-frame ones, with some missing. The sample has approximately 260,000 clones, roughly 91% seen once. J is TRBJ2-7 and V is TRBV6-6, with D hard to call. What was sequenced was PBMCs. The source is a girl aged 2 to 9 in good health and CMV-seronegative. This CDR3 reads CASSYWAEAYEQYF. The CDR3 coding sequence is TGTGCCAGCAGTTACTGGGCTGAAGCATACGAGCAGTACTTC.